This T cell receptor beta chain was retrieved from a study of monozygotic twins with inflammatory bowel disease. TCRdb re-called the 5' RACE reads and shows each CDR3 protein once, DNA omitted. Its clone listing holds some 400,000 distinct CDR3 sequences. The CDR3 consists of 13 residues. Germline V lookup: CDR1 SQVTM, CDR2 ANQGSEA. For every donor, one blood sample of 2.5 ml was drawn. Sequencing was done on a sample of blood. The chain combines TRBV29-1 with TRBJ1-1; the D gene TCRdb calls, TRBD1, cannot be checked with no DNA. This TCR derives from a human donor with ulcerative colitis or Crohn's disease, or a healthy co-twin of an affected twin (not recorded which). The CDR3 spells CSVFQQGDTEAFF.